This T cell receptor (beta chain) was obtained from a study of T cells expressing NK-cell markers. This CDR3 is 13 amino acids long. CDR1 is DFQATT and CDR2 is SNEGSKA in the germline V gene (reference sequence). Study observations and caveats: About 1.0-8% of CD8+ T cells in about six donors belonged to dominant NKG2C+ clonotypes. Whether expanded NKG2C-expressing T cell clones recognize HCMV is unknown.

Turning to this clonotype: What it binds is not known.

Researchers built TCR beta cDNA using 5'RACE template switching with UMIs. TCRdb processed the 5' RACE reads again and assigns one entry to each CDR3 protein, with no DNA. The sample has approximately 170,000 distinct CDR3 sequences; the top ten hold 20%. The source material was blood T cells: a sorted CD56 or NKG2C T cell subset, CD4+ or CD8+ T cells, or bulk PBMC T cells (not recorded which). The sequence was obtained from a man aged 18 to 70 in good health. The rearrangement uses TRBV20-1 and TRBJ1-1; TCRdb's D call of TRBD1 is untestable without DNA. CDR3 sequence reads: CSASSGRITEAFF.